These 13 T cell receptor beta chains share one sample of origin, sequenced in a study of T-cell reconstitution after alpha-beta-depleted transplantation in children. Unique molecular identifiers featured in how the TCRbeta library was prepared. TCRdb analysed the PCR reads with MiXCR anew, one entry per CDR3 protein. The sample holds roughly 350,000 distinct CDR3 sequences, around 15% seen once. Sequenced material: PBMCs, mostly from graft donor cells, taken 360 days after TCRalphabeta/CD19-depleted stem cell transplant. The source is a male patient between 2 and 10 years old who had a stem cell transplant for acute lymphoblastic leukemia, so the T cells may come from the graft donor.

The chain couples TRBV2 to TRBJ2-5, with D unclear. The length of the CDR3 is 14 residues. Germline lookup yields CDR1 SNHLY and CDR2 FYNNEI. Trimming left V 4 bases short and J 1 base short, with 10 bases between. Written as DNA, the CDR3 is TGTGCCAGCAGTGCCATGGCGGCCCAAGAGACCCAGTACTTC. Translating it yields CASSAMAAQETQYF.

This clonotype was observed a handful of times. This sequence joins TRBV4-3 and TRBJ2-1; a weak D match, TRBD2 (6 bases). Germline V gene data show CDR1 as LGHNA and CDR2 as YSLEER. V shed 0 bases and J shed 6 bases, with 15 bases lying between them. This CDR3 is 16 amino acids long. The chain's CDR3 is CASSQDIGWDFNEQFF. CDR3 coding DNA: TGCGCCAGCAGCCAAGATATAGGATGGGACTTCAATGAGCAGTTCTTC.

This clonotype has a count of ten or more. This chain links TRBV7-9 with TRBJ2-3; D gene uncertain. The CDR3 consists of 17 residues. The V gene's germline CDR1 is SEHNR and CDR2 FQNEAQ (reference sequence). V dropped 9 bases and J dropped 6 bases, with 28 bases sitting between them. The CDR3, as DNA: TGTGCCAGAAAGACCCGAATAGCATTTGGAGTTACGGATACGCAGTATTTT. The encoded protein is CARKTRIAFGVTDTQYF.

This clonotype was observed a few times. In nucleotides, the CDR3 is TGTGCCAGCAGCTTAGCACCGGGGACAGGGAAACTGTTTTTT. It yields the protein CASSLAPGTGKLFF. J is TRBJ1-4 and V is TRBV7-9, with 9 bases identical to TRBD1. CDR1 and CDR2 (germline): SEHNR, FQNEAQ (reference sequence). The CDR3 loop spans 14 amino acids. With V trimmed by 0 bases and J by 11 bases, 4 bases remained unmatched.

The V gene is TRBV6-2 or TRBV6-3, the J gene TRBJ2-5, with 8 positions matching TRBD2. V lost 2 bases, J lost 2 bases, and 10 bases stayed unmatched. Germline V gives CDR1 MNHEY, CDR2 SVGEGT. This CDR3 spans 17 amino acids. The CDR3 here is CASSYEFVPGGQETQYF. CDR3 in DNA: TGTGCCAGCAGTTACGAGTTCGTACCGGGAGGGCAAGAGACCCAGTACTTC.

The table lists this clonotype with a few counts. The J gene is TRBJ2-1, the V gene TRBV7-9, with D unclear. The CDR3 length is 13 residues. V lost 7 bases and J lost 7, with 14 bases in between. Germline V gene lookup returns CDR1 SEHNR and CDR2 FQNEAQ (reference sequence). This chain's CDR3 is CASTIASANEQFF. Here the CDR3 DNA reads TGTGCCAGCACTATAGCCTCAGCTAATGAGCAGTTCTTC.

This clonotype was picked up a small number of times. The rearrangement uses TRBV4-3 and TRBJ2-1; 8 nucleotides line up with TRBD2. The CDR3 length is 14 residues. Germline CDR1 and CDR2: LGHNA and YSLEER. The trim removed 1 base at V and 9 bases at J, leaving 5 bases unmatched. The CDR3 is CASSQGPREAEQFF. CDR3 bases: TGCGCCAGCAGCCAAGGTCCGCGGGAGGCTGAGCAGTTCTTC.

The rearrangement links TRBV10-3 to TRBJ2-7; D could derive from TRBD1 or TRBD2 (5 bases each). CDR3 length equals 10 residues. Germline CDR1 is ENHRY and CDR2 is SYGVKD. V was cut by 8 bases and J by 6 bases, with 8 bases left in between. The CDR3: CAIGDGEQYF. The CDR3 DNA reads as TGTGCCATCGGGGACGGCGAGCAGTACTTC.

The chain recombines TRBV20-1 with TRBJ2-7; possible D gene TRBD2, 6 bases. Germline CDR1 and CDR2: DFQATT and SNEGSKA (reference sequence). V was pared by 8 bases and J by 1 base, with 15 bases between. This CDR3 contains 13 residues. This CDR3 reads CSPTSRTSYEQYF. The CDR3 DNA sequence: TGCAGTCCTACTAGCCGAACTTCCTACGAGCAGTACTTC.

This clonotype was counted a few times. This chain connects TRBV7-9 to TRBJ2-2, with no clear D. The ends were cut back, 4 bases at V and 6 bases at J, with 12 bases in the middle. CDR1 is SEHNR, CDR2 FQNEAQ, per germline (reference sequence). The CDR3 length is 14 residues. The CDR3 is CASSSPGWSGELFF. Here the CDR3 DNA reads TGTGCCAGCAGCTCCCCCGGTTGGTCCGGGGAGCTGTTTTTT.

This chain joins TRBV7-8 and TRBJ2-1; D may match TRBD1 or TRBD2 (6 bases each). This CDR3 is built from 16 residues. The germline gives CDR1 SGHVS, CDR2 FQNEAQ. Deletions cut 4 bases from V and 6 bases from J, with 19 bases between. CDR3 nucleotides: TGTGCCAGCAGCTCCCCCTTATGGGGGGCTAGCAATGAGCAGTTCTTC. This sequence encodes CASSSPLWGASNEQFF.

This clonotype appeared many times. The chain recombines TRBV24-1 with TRBJ2-1, with TRBD1 as a possible D gene (5 bases). The V gene lost 1 base and the J gene lost 6 bases, with 9 bases spanning the gap. Germline V gives CDR1 KGHDR, CDR2 SFDVKD. This CDR3 is 14 amino acids long. For the CDR3, the DNA is TGTGCCACCAGTGATTTTAGGGGTGGCAATGAGCAGTTCTTC. Translating gives CATSDFRGGNEQFF.

Ten or more counts support this clonotype. V usage is TRBV28 and J usage is TRBJ2-3; tentatively, D is TRBD2 (5 bases). CDR1 and CDR2 from the germline V gene are MDHEN and SYDVKM. The CDR3 covers 15 residues. V lost 3 bases to trimming and J lost 3 bases, with 13 bases between them. CDR3 in amino acids: CASSFRREWTDTQYF. For the CDR3, the DNA is TGTGCCAGCAGTTTCCGTAGGGAGTGGACAGATACGCAGTATTTT.